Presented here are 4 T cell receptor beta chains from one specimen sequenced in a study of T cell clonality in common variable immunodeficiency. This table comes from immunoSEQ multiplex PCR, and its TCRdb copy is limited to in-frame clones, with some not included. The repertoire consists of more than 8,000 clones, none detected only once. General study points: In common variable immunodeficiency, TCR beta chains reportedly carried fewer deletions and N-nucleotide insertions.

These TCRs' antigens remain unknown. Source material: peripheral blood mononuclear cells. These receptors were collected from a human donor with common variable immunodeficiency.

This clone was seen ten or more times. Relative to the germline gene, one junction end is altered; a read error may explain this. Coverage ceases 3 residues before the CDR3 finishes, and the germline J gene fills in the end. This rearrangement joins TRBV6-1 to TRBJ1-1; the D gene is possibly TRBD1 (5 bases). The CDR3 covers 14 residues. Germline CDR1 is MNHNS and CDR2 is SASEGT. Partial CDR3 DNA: TGTGCCAGCAGAGAAGGGCAGGGGAACACTGAA. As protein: CASREGQGNTE. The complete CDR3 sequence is CASREGQGNTEAFF.

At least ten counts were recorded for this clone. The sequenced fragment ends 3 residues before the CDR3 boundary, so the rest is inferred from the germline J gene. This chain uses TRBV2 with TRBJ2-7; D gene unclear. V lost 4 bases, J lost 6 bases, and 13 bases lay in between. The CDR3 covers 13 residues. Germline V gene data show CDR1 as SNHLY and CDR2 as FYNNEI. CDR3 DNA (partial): TGTGCCAGCAGTGGTTTCAATTCGGGCGAG. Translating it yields CASSGFNSGE. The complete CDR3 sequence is CASSGFNSGEQYF.

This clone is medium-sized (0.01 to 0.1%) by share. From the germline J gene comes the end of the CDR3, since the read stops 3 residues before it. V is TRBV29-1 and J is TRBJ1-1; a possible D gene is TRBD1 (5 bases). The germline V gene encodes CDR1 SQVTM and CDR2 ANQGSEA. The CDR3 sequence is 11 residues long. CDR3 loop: CSVGGVREAFF. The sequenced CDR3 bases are TGCAGCGTGGGGGGGGTCAGAGAA.

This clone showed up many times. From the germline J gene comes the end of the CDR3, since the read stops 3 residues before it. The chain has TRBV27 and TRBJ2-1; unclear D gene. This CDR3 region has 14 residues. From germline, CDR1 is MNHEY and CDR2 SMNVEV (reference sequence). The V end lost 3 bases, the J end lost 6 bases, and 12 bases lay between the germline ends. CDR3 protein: CASSLTSYINEQFF. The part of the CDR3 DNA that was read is TGTGCCAGCAGTTTGACAAGCTACATCAATGAG.